The 17 T cell receptor beta chains below come from one sample, sequenced in a study of blood T cell repertoires in COVID-19 (dated by TCRdb to about 2020). Library preparation employed the immunoSEQ multiplex PCR assay. The source is immuneACCESS, and TCRdb retained only in-frame sequences with V and J called. Part of the clones is not carried over; for the studies checked, unresolved V genes explain less than half of this, and the remainder is unexplained. For this sample the table gives a few hundred thousand clones, of which approximately 86% were detected only once. Roughly 1.9% of the sample rests with the top ten. Sample: peripheral blood. The receptors stem from a man aged 25 to 40 with active or convalescent COVID-19.

A remark on this clone: At the DNA level, this CDR3 is encoded by other sequences in the same sample as well. V and J are TRBV6-5 and TRBJ2-7, with D uncertain. The CDR3 loop spans 12 amino acids. Trimming pared 4 bases from V and 3 bases from J, leaving 7 bases between. Germline-derived CDR1 and CDR2 are MNHEY and SVGAGI. For the CDR3, the DNA is TGTGCCAGCAGTTTCTACAGCTACGAGCAGTACTTC. Protein: CASSFYSYEQYF.

This clone was counted only a few times. This sequence joins TRBV25-1 and TRBJ2-1, with 11 bases aligning to TRBD2. The CDR3 extends over 14 amino acids. Per the germline V gene, CDR1 is MGHDK and CDR2 is SYGVNS. Trimming took 4 bases from V and 6 from J; bases not matched to a gene: 2. CDR3 region: CASSVGLAGNEQFF. The DNA of the CDR3 is TGTGCCAGCAGTGTCGGACTAGCGGGCAATGAGCAGTTCTTC.

V is TRBV5-4 and J is TRBJ2-1, with 7 bases aligning to TRBD2. With V trimmed by 4 bases and J by 4 bases, 11 bases remained unmatched. Germline V CDR1 and CDR2: SGHNT, YYREEE (reference sequence). The CDR3 loop spans 16 amino acids. The CDR3 reads CASSHIAGPRYNEQFF. In DNA form, the CDR3 reads TGTGCCAGCAGCCACATAGCGGGCCCGCGGTACAATGAGCAGTTCTTC.

The V call is TRBV3-1 (or the pseudogene TRBV3-2), the J call TRBJ2-2, with 9 bases lining up with TRBD2. Germline-derived CDR1 and CDR2 are LGHDT and YNNKEL (reference sequence). CDR3 length: 17 amino acids. The ends lost 4 bases at V and 7 bases at J; junction bases unmatched: 13. The CDR3: CASSPQSGSGGLGELFF. Here the CDR3 DNA reads TGTGCCAGCAGCCCACAATCGGGTAGCGGGGGCCTCGGGGAGCTGTTTTTT.

This clone has only one observation. CDR3 in amino acids: CASSGDRGQRAFF. In DNA, the CDR3 is TGTGCCAGCAGCGGAGACAGGGGGCAAAGAGCTTTCTTT. The gene calls are TRBV7-7 and TRBJ1-1; TRBD1 matches 10 bases. The CDR3 extends over 13 amino acids. The germline V gene has CDR1 SSHAT and CDR2 FNYEAQ (reference sequence). Losses at the gene ends were 5 bases for V and 10 bases for J; bases not matched to a gene: 7.

The CDR3 bases are TGCGCCAGCAGCTGGACTAGTATCCTGGAGACCCAGTACTTC. It specifies CASSWTSILETQYF. The rearrangement uses TRBV5-1 and TRBJ2-5; 7 nucleotides align to TRBD2. The length of the CDR3 is 14 residues. CDR1 and CDR2 (germline): SGHRS, YFSETQ. V gave up 3 bases and J gave up 5 bases; unmatched junction bases: 7.

The V gene is TRBV4-1, the J gene TRBJ2-1; D might be TRBD2 (7 bases). This CDR3 has 16 residues. V dropped 0 bases and J dropped 2 bases, with 11 bases sitting between them. Germline values: CDR1 MGHRA, CDR2 YSYEKL. The CDR3 nucleotides read TGCGCCAGCAGCCAAGAAATAGGGGGGGCCTACAATGAGCAGTTCTTC. Translation: CASSQEIGGAYNEQFF.

The chain employs TRBV27 and TRBJ2-4, with unresolved D. The V end lost 5 bases, the J end lost 10 bases, and 15 bases lay between the germline ends. Per germline, CDR1 MNHEY and CDR2 SMNVEV (reference sequence). This CDR3 has 13 residues. The CDR3 DNA follows: TGTGCCAGCAGTGACCGCGGTTACAATATTCAGTACTTC. Translated: CASSDRGYNIQYF.

The J gene is TRBJ2-2, the V gene TRBV10-2, with D tentatively TRBD1 (6 bases). Germline V lookup: CDR1 WSHSY, CDR2 SAAADI. Trimming cost V 5 bases and J 6 bases, with 16 bases left between them. The CDR3 sequence is 15 residues long. This chain's CDR3 is CASSSNTGHSGELFF. CDR3 bases: TGCGCCAGCAGTTCAAACACGGGACATTCCGGGGAGCTGTTTTTT.

This chain joins TRBV7-2 and TRBJ2-3; the match to TRBD2 covers 7 bases. The CDR3 has 13 residues. Trimming took 5 bases from V and 5 from J; bases not matched to a gene: 4. Germline V gene sequence: CDR1 SGHTA, CDR2 FQGNSA. In nucleotides, the CDR3 is TGTGCCAGCAGCGGCCGGGGGGTAGATACGCAGTATTTT. The encoded protein is CASSGRGVDTQYF.

The V and J genes are TRBV12-3 or TRBV12-4 and TRBJ1-1; D uncertain. This CDR3 is 13 amino acids long. The ends were cut back, 8 bases at V and 1 base at J, with 11 bases in the middle. CDR3 protein: CASGIRGNTEAFF. The CDR3 region has the DNA TGTGCCAGCGGTATCCGGGGGAACACTGAAGCTTTCTTT.

The CDR3, as DNA: TGTGCCAGCAGCTTACCGGATAGCGGGGACTCTTTTGAGCAGTACTTC. It yields the protein CASSLPDSGDSFEQYF. This sequence joins TRBV7-9 and TRBJ2-7, with 8 bases identical to TRBD2. The germline V gene has CDR1 SEHNR and CDR2 FQNEAQ (reference sequence). Germline trimming cut 2 bases from V and 7 bases from J; bases unmatched to any gene: 13. The CDR3 has 16 amino acids.

The chain uses TRBV5-1 and TRBJ1-5, with TRBD1 identical over 12 bases. The CDR3 extends over 17 amino acids. The germline V gene encodes CDR1 SGHRS and CDR2 YFSETQ. J was trimmed by 7 bases and V by 0 bases; bases with no gene match: 8. For the CDR3, the DNA is TGCGCCAGCAGCTTGGTGGAGGGACAGGGGGCACGGCAGCCCCAGCATTTT. Amino acids: CASSLVEGQGARQPQHF.

The rearrangement uses TRBV10-3 and TRBJ2-7; 8 nucleotides line up with TRBD2. Germline V CDR1 and CDR2: ENHRY, SYGVKD. V was pared by 5 bases and J by 2 bases, with 5 bases of the junction left unmatched. The CDR3 extends over 14 amino acids. The CDR3: CAISKSGGAYEQYF. CDR3 nucleotides: TGTGCCATCAGTAAAAGCGGGGGCGCCTACGAGCAGTACTTC.

As regards this clone: The same CDR3 can be traced to other DNA sequences in this sample. The genes are TRBV18 and TRBJ1-6, with 7 nucleotides matching TRBD1. The CDR3 is 15 residues long. Trimming cost V 3 bases and J 7 bases; bases outside gene matches: 6. Per germline, CDR1 KGHSH and CDR2 LQKENI. The DNA of the CDR3 is TGTGCCAGCTCACCCCGACAGGGAACCAATTCACCCCTCCACTTT. Translated, it gives CASSPRQGTNSPLHF.

This rearrangement joins TRBV25-1 to TRBJ1-5; perhaps TRBD1 as D (6 bases). V was trimmed by 9 bases and J by 2 bases, leaving 14 bases between them. Germline V gene data show CDR1 as MGHDK and CDR2 as SYGVNS. The CDR3 has 14 residues. CDR3 DNA sequence: TGTGCCAGTCAAATGGGGGCCGGCAATCAGCCCCAGCATTTT. The encoded protein is CASQMGAGNQPQHF.

Comment on this clone: The sample holds other DNA sequences that translate to the same CDR3. V gene TRBV9 combines with J gene TRBJ2-7; no firm D call. Trimming took off 0 bases at V and 0 bases at J, with 4 bases between the two ends. Germline V lookup: CDR1 SGDLS, CDR2 YYNGEE. The CDR3 covers 13 residues. The CDR3 DNA reads as TGTGCCAGCAGCGTAGCCTCCTCCTACGAGCAGTACTTC. Translating it yields CASSVASSYEQYF.